This record concerns one T cell receptor beta chain sequence. This entry is derived from a study of technical replicates of blood from several donors. The table came from immunoSEQ multiplex PCR; TCRdb's copy has only in-frame clones and leaves some out. The sample has tens of thousands of clones, 94% seen once; the top ten hold around 0.25%. The germline V gene encodes CDR1 SNHLY and CDR2 FYNNEI. Unmatched junction bases numbered 12, after V lost 7 bases and J lost 5 bases. The CDR3 has 15 residues. The sequenced sample was T cells isolated from PBMCs. This rearrangement joins TRBV2 to TRBJ2-5; the match to TRBD2 covers 8 bases. This sequence was found in a human donor in good health. CDR3 region: CASNPDGGGRETQYF. CDR3 sequence (DNA): TGTGCCAGCAACCCTGACGGGGGGGGCCGCGAGACCCAGTACTTC.